This TCR beta chain was sequenced for a study of blood T cell repertoires in COVID-19. Study-wide background: There were acute and convalescent COVID-19 samples, and they came from the United States, Italy and Spain. PBMCs, B-cell-depleted T cells, or T cells were the source of the cDNA or gDNA that made up the material.

This clone has more than one count but fewer than ten. Germline V gene sequence: CDR1 SEHNR, CDR2 FQNEAQ (reference sequence). The V end lost 5 bases, the J end lost 1 base, and 17 bases lay between the germline ends. This CDR3 has 16 residues. Per the authors' pipeline: Amplification of reference gene primers was used by the study to estimate nucleated cell counts. Sequencing was performed with immunoSEQ multiplex PCR; in TCRdb, only in-frame clones are kept and a portion is missing. That table furnishes V, J and clone size, whereas the DNA furnished D and trimming. The table lists some 320,000 clones, 70% to 90% of them singletons, with over 6% in the top ten.

This rearrangement joins TRBV7-9 to TRBJ1-1; D may be TRBD1 (6 bases). The receptor was derived from a woman aged 25-40 years who had recovered from COVID-19. Sequenced material: peripheral blood. This CDR3 is CASSREQGIGNTEAFF. CDR3 DNA sequence: TGTGCCAGCAGCCGGGAACAGGGAATTGGGAACACTGAAGCTTTCTTT.